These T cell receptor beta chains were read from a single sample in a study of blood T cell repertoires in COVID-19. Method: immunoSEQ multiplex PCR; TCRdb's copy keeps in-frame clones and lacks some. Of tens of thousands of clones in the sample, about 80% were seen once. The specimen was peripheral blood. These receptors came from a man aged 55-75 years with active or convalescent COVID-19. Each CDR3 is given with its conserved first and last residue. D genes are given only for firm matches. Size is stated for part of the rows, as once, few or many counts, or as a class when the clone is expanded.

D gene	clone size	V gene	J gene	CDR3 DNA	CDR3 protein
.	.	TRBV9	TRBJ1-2	TGTGCCAGCAGCTCCTCGTCGGATGGCTACACCTTC	CASSSSSDGYTF
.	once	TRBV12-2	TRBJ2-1	TGTGCAAGTCGTTCGGGGAGCGGGGGAGTCTACAATGAGCAGTTCTTC	CASRSGSGGVYNEQFF
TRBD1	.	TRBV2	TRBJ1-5	TGTGCCAGCAGTCCAGGGGGTCGCAATCAGCCCCAGCATTTT	CASSPGGRNQPQHF
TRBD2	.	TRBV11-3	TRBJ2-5	TGTGCCAGCAGCGCACGGGAGCGGACTAGCGGGGGAGAGACCCAGTACTTC	CASSARERTSGGETQYF
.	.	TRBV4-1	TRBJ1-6	TGCGCCAGCAGCCAAACAGGTTCTGACTCACCCCTCCACTTT	CASSQTGSDSPLHF
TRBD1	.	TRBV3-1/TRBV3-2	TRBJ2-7	TGTGCCAGCAGCCGGGGACAGGGTTCCTACGAGCAGTACTTC	CASSRGQGSYEQYF
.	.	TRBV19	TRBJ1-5	TGTGCCAGTGGAGTACTGGGTGATCAGCCCCAGCATTTT	CASGVLGDQPQHF
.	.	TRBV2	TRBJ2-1	TGTGCCAGCAGGAGGTACGGGGTCTACAATGAGCAGTTCTTC	CASRRYGVYNEQFF
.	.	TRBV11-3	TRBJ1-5	TGTGCCAGCAGCTTAGGCCTGACTGAAGATCAGCCCCAGCATTTT	CASSLGLTEDQPQHF
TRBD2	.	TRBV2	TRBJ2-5	TGTGCCAGCAGTGCTAGCGGGGGGGCGGAGACCCAGTACTTC	CASSASGGAETQYF
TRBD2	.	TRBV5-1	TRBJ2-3	TGCGCCAGCAGCTTGGCGCGGGGGAGCACAGATACGCAGTATTTT	CASSLARGSTDTQYF
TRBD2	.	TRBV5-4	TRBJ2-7	TGTGCCAGCAGCTCTGGACTAGTGCAGCTCGAGCAGTACTTC	CASSSGLVQLEQYF
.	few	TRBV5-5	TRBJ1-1	TGTGCCAGCAGCTTTGGGCCCGCTAACACTGAAGCTTTCTTT	CASSFGPANTEAFF
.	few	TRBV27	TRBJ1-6	TGTGCCAGCAGTCCGGGGCCGGGGGTCCCCAGCCGGAATTCACCCCTCCACTTT	CASSPGPGVPSRNSPLHF
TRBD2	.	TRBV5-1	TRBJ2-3	TGCGCCAGCAATGAGGGCCCGGGACTAAGCACAGATACGCAGTATTTT	CASNEGPGLSTDTQYF
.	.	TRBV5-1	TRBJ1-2	TGCGCCAGCAGCTTGTCGGGGGGCGACTATGGCTACACCTTC	CASSLSGGDYGYTF
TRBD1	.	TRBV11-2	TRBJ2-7	TGTGCCAGCAGCTCCGGGACAGGGAACGAGCAGTACTTC	CASSSGTGNEQYF
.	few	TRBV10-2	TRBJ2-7	TGCGCCAGCAGTGGGTCTAGCTACGAGCAGTACTTC	CASSGSSYEQYF
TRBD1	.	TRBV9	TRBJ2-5	TGTGCCAGCAGCCCGGGACAGGGGGCGATGGAGACCCAGTACTTC	CASSPGQGAMETQYF
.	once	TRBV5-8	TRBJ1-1	TGTGCCAGCAGTTCTCCTCGGGGGGGTTCCACTGAAGCTTTCTTT	CASSSPRGGSTEAFF
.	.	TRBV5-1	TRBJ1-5	TGCGCCAGCAGCTTGACTGGGGGGGGGAATCAGCCCCAGCATTTT	CASSLTGGGNQPQHF
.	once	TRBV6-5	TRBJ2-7	TGTGCCAGCAGTACATTACCGGGGAACGAGCAGTACTTC	CASSTLPGNEQYF
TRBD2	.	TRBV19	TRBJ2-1	TGTGCCAGTAGCCAGCGGGGGGAATTCTACAATGAGCAGTTCTTC	CASSQRGEFYNEQFF
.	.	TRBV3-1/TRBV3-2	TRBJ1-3	TGTGCCAGCAGCCAAGGCGGGGCTGGAAACACCATATATTTT	CASSQGGAGNTIYF
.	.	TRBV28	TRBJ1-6	TGTGCCAGCGGGGGGCGGGGGACACTTTCTTCACCCCTCCACTTT	CASGGRGTLSSPLHF
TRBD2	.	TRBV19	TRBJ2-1	TGTGCCAGTAGTATCCGCCCAACTAGCGGGGGGGCAAGTGAGCAGTTCTTC	CASSIRPTSGGASEQFF
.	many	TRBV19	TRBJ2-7	TGTGCCAGTAGTCCGCCGGAGAGCGTCTACGAGCAGTACTTC	CASSPPESVYEQYF
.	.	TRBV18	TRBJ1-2	TGTGCCAGCTCACCAGGGGCAGAGAACTATGGCTACACCTTC	CASSPGAENYGYTF
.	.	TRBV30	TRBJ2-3	TGTGCCTGGACGGGGGTTAGCAGAGATACGCAGTATTTT	CAWTGVSRDTQYF
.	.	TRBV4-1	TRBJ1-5	TGCGCCAGCAGCCAAACCAGAACCAGGGGAAGAAATCAGCCCCAGCATTTT	CASSQTRTRGRNQPQHF
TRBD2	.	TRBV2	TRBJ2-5	TGTGCCAGCAATGGACTAGCGGGACAAGAGACCCAGTACTTC	CASNGLAGQETQYF
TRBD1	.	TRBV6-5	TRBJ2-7	TGTGCCACCGGGGACAGGTATGCCTACGAGCAGTACTTC	CATGDRYAYEQYF
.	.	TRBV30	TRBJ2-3	TGTGCCTGGAGCTCGGTATTCGGCAGGCGAAGCACAGATACGCAGTATTTT	CAWSSVFGRRSTDTQYF
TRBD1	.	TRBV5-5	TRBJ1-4	TGTGCCAGCAGCAGGGGACAGGCACTAACTAATGAAAAACTGTTTTTT	CASSRGQALTNEKLFF
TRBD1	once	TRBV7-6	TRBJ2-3	TGTGCCAGCAGCCTACTACCGGGGGGACAGGGGAGCACAGATACGCAGTATTTT	CASSLLPGGQGSTDTQYF
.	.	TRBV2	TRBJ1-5	TGTGCCAGCAGTGGTGACAGGAACAATCAGCCCCAGCATTTT	CASSGDRNNQPQHF
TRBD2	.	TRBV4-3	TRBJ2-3	TGCGCCAGCAGCCAGGGTAGCGGGGGAAGATTTAGCACAGATACGCAGTATTTT	CASSQGSGGRFSTDTQYF
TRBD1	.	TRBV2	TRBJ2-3	TGTGCCAGCAGTGAGAGGGACAGGTATGGAGATACGCAGTATTTT	CASSERDRYGDTQYF
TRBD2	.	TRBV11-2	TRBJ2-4	TGTGCCAGCAGAGGACTAGCGGGGGGATTCAAAAACATTCAGTACTTC	CASRGLAGGFKNIQYF
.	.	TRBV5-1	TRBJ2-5	TGCGCCAGCAGCTGGAGCAGCCAAGAGACCCAGTACTTC	CASSWSSQETQYF
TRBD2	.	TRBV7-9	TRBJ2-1	TGTGCCAGCAGCTTAGTAATCCTTACTAGCGGGGGGGCCCATGAGCAGTTCTTC	CASSLVILTSGGAHEQFF
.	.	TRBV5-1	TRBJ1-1	TGCGCCAGCAGCTTCCGGGACAACCTGAACACTGAAGCTTTCTTT	CASSFRDNLNTEAFF
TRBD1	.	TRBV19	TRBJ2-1	TGTGCCAGTAGTGACAGGGGGACAGGAGCGGGCAATGAGCAGTTCTTC	CASSDRGTGAGNEQFF